This is a list of T cell receptor beta chains from one sample in a study of OX40 agonist ivuxolimab in advanced cancers. TCRdb's table, derived via immunoSEQ multiplex PCR, lists solely in-frame clones and lacks some. This table holds around 130,000 clones, over 85% found once. The specimen was CD4+ or CD8+ T cells sorted from blood, collected in a trial of the OX40 agonist ivuxolimab. These receptors all stem from an adult with an advanced solid tumor such as melanoma, head and neck, liver or kidney cancer. Each CDR3 is given with its conserved first and last residue. The D gene is left open where the match is weak. Rows give clone size only sometimes, using once, few, many, or a class for an expanded clone.

clone size,V gene,J gene,D gene,CDR3 DNA,CDR3 protein
.,TRBV6-5,TRBJ2-1,.,TGTGCCAGCAGCCCCGGAGAGGGGTCCCGTGTGCAGTTCTTC,CASSPGEGSRVQFF
.,TRBV28,TRBJ1-5,.,TGTGCCAGCAGCCCAGCGCTCCCGACAATTCCCCAGCATTTT,CASSPALPTIPQHF
few,TRBV6-1,TRBJ1-6,TRBD1,TGTGCCAGCAGAACACCCGACAGGGATAATTCACCCCTCCACTTT,CASRTPDRDNSPLHF
.,TRBV2,TRBJ1-1,.,TGTGCCAGCAGGGGGTCTGCGAACACTGAAGCTTTCTTT,CASRGSANTEAFF
.,TRBV11-2,TRBJ1-1,TRBD1,TGTGCCAGCAGCTTTTCACCCGGGACAGGTCTTTCAACTTTCTTT,CASSFSPGTGLSTFF
once,TRBV7-3,TRBJ1-1,.,TGTGCCAGCAGCTTAAATCAAAACACTGAAGCTTTCTTT,CASSLNQNTEAFF
.,TRBV9,TRBJ2-1,.,TGTGCCAGCAGCGTAGCCCTCGAGACTAGACCCGTCTCCAATGAGCAGTTCTTC,CASSVALETRPVSNEQFF
.,TRBV2,TRBJ2-3,TRBD1,TGTATGACAGGGGGGAGGACAGATACGCAGTATTTT,CMTGGRTDTQYF
.,TRBV4-1,TRBJ2-5,.,TGCGCCAGCAGCCAAGATCGTAGGACCCAGTACTTC,CASSQDRRTQYF
.,TRBV7-2,TRBJ2-3,.,TGTGCCAGCAGCCCGGCCGGGACCCAGACGCAGTATTTT,CASSPAGTQTQYF
.,TRBV5-4,TRBJ2-1,.,TGTGCCAGCAGCCCTCACCTGGACAGACTCAATGAGCAGTTCTTC,CASSPHLDRLNEQFF
.,TRBV25-1,TRBJ2-7,TRBD1,TGTGCCAGCACTCCGACAGGGGCCGAGCAGTACTTC,CASTPTGAEQYF
.,TRBV19,TRBJ2-1,TRBD2,TGTGCCAGTAGTATAGAACGGGGACTAGCGCCAAACAATGAGCAGTTCTTC,CASSIERGLAPNNEQFF
.,TRBV6-5,TRBJ1-2,.,TGTGCCAGCAGTCGGACAGCCTCTTCTAACTATGGCTACACCTTC,CASSRTASSNYGYTF
.,TRBV7-8,TRBJ1-1,.,TGTGCCAGCAGCCTCACTATCGGGAACACTGAAGCTTTCTTT,CASSLTIGNTEAFF
.,TRBV9,TRBJ2-3,TRBD2,TGTGCCAGCAGCCCCCATATTAGCGGGGGGGCCGATACGCAGTATTTT,CASSPHISGGADTQYF
.,TRBV6-6,TRBJ1-1,TRBD1,TGTGCCAGCAGTTACGGACAGGGGTCCGGTGAAGCTTTCTTT,CASSYGQGSGEAFF
.,TRBV19,TRBJ1-1,.,TGTGCCAGTAGTTTCTCCCCAACAGAAAACACTGAAGCTTTCTTT,CASSFSPTENTEAFF
.,TRBV6-5,TRBJ1-5,.,TGTGCCAGCAGTAGACAGGCGAGCAATCAGCCCCAGCATTTT,CASSRQASNQPQHF
once,TRBV5-8,TRBJ1-2,.,TGTGCCAGCAGACAGGGAGTTAACTATGGCTACACCTTC,CASRQGVNYGYTF
.,TRBV6-5,TRBJ1-1,.,TGTGCCAGCAGTTACCGGGGACGGACGAACACTGAAGCTTTCTTT,CASSYRGRTNTEAFF
.,TRBV28,TRBJ1-1,.,TGTGCCAGCAGTTTAGCCGATCTTAACACTGAAGCTTTCTTT,CASSLADLNTEAFF
.,TRBV18,TRBJ2-1,TRBD1,TGTGCCAGCTCACGACAGGGGGCGATCGAAAATGAGCAGTTCTTC,CASSRQGAIENEQFF
.,TRBV28,TRBJ1-1,.,TGTGCCAGCAGTTTAGCCCAGGGAAGGACTGAAGCTTTCTTT,CASSLAQGRTEAFF
.,TRBV4-1,TRBJ2-7,TRBD1,TGCGCCAGCAGCAGACGACTGGGGACAGATACCTACGAGCAGTACTTC,CASSRRLGTDTYEQYF
.,TRBV14,TRBJ2-2,.,TGTGCCAGCAGCCGTGCGGGGAACACCGGGGAGCTGTTTTTT,CASSRAGNTGELFF
.,TRBV5-1,TRBJ2-5,TRBD1,TGCGCCAGCAGCGCGACAGGGGTTCAAGAGACCCAGTACTTC,CASSATGVQETQYF
once,TRBV19,TRBJ2-7,.,TGTGCCAGTAGTACCTCGGGCGCCACCTACGAGCAGTACTTC,CASSTSGATYEQYF
.,TRBV18,TRBJ1-3,TRBD1,TGTGCCAGCTCACCAAGGGACAGGACCGGTGGAAACACCATATATTTT,CASSPRDRTGGNTIYF
.,TRBV6-6,TRBJ1-2,.,TGTGCCAGCAGTTCTAACTATGGCTACACCTTC,CASSSNYGYTF
.,TRBV6-5,TRBJ2-1,.,TGTGCCAGCAGTTCGGGTTCCCGGGCTCTCTACAATGAGCAGTTCTTC,CASSSGSRALYNEQFF
few,TRBV5-4,TRBJ1-2,.,TGTGCCATCCACAATCCCGGGGAAGGCTACACCTTC,CAIHNPGEGYTF
.,TRBV25-1,TRBJ1-2,.,TGTGCCAGCAGTTTTAAGGCGAACTATGGCTACACCTTC,CASSFKANYGYTF
.,TRBV10-1,TRBJ1-2,TRBD1,TGCGCCAGCAGCCCAGGGGGTAACTATGGCTACACCTTC,CASSPGGNYGYTF
.,TRBV25-1,TRBJ2-2,TRBD1,TGTGCCAGCAAAACGGACAGGGGGCGAAGCGGGGAGCTGTTTTTT,CASKTDRGRSGELFF
.,TRBV9,TRBJ2-5,.,TGTGCCAGCAGCACGAGGGGAGGAGAGACCCAGTACTTC,CASSTRGGETQYF
once,TRBV11-2,TRBJ1-2,.,TGTGCCAGCAGCTTAGCAGGGGTAGGCTACACCTTC,CASSLAGVGYTF
.,TRBV6-1,TRBJ2-7,TRBD1,TGTGCCAGCAGGGTCAGGGGGAGCTCCTACGAGCAGTACTTC,CASRVRGSSYEQYF
.,TRBV7-3,TRBJ2-7,TRBD1,TGTGCCAGCAGCTTAAACAGGGGGGCCTACGAGCAGTACTTC,CASSLNRGAYEQYF
.,TRBV6-6,TRBJ2-1,.,TGTGCCAGCAGTTTACTAGCAAATGAGCAGTTCTTC,CASSLLANEQFF
.,TRBV30,TRBJ1-6,.,TGTGCCTGGAAAGCCCAATCATCACCCCTCCACTTT,CAWKAQSSPLHF
.,TRBV18,TRBJ2-2,.,TGTGCCAGCTCACCGCTAACTAGAGCCGGGGAGCTGTTTTTT,CASSPLTRAGELFF
.,TRBV11-2,TRBJ2-7,.,TGTGCCAGCAGCCGACTACTAGGCGAGCAGTACTTC,CASSRLLGEQYF
.,TRBV4-2,TRBJ2-1,TRBD2,TGTGCCAGCAGCCAAGTAGCTAGCGGGAGAAATGAGCAGTTCTTC,CASSQVASGRNEQFF
once,TRBV15,TRBJ2-7,TRBD2,TGTGCCACCAGCAAAGAGGTGGGGGGGTCCTCCTACGAGCAGTACTTC,CATSKEVGGSSYEQYF
.,TRBV7-8,TRBJ2-7,.,TGTGCCAGCAGCCGCGCCGCTCGGGGTGGGTACTCCTACGAGCAGTACTTC,CASSRAARGGYSYEQYF
.,TRBV5-1,TRBJ2-4,.,TGCGCCAGCAGCTTGGGCCGGGCCAAAAACATTCAGTACTTC,CASSLGRAKNIQYF
.,TRBV6-5,TRBJ1-2,.,TGTGCCAGCAGTTGGGGTCGCGGTGGCTACACCTTC,CASSWGRGGYTF
few,TRBV19,TRBJ1-2,.,TGTGCCAGTAGTGAGACAGCTAACTATGGCTACACCTTC,CASSETANYGYTF
once,TRBV6-1,TRBJ1-5,.,TGTGCCAGCATCAAAGACAGCCCAAATCAGCCCCAGCATTTT,CASIKDSPNQPQHF
once,TRBV28,TRBJ2-1,TRBD2,TGTGCCAGCAGTTTATCCTCTAGCGGGGGTTACAATGAGCAGTTCTTC,CASSLSSSGGYNEQFF
.,TRBV18,TRBJ2-1,TRBD1,TGTGCCAGCTCATCGGGCCCGGGACAGGGCTACAATGAGCAGTTCTTC,CASSSGPGQGYNEQFF
.,TRBV19,TRBJ1-4,.,TGTGCCAGTAGTAACCAAGACGTGGGTGAAAAACTGTTTTTT,CASSNQDVGEKLFF